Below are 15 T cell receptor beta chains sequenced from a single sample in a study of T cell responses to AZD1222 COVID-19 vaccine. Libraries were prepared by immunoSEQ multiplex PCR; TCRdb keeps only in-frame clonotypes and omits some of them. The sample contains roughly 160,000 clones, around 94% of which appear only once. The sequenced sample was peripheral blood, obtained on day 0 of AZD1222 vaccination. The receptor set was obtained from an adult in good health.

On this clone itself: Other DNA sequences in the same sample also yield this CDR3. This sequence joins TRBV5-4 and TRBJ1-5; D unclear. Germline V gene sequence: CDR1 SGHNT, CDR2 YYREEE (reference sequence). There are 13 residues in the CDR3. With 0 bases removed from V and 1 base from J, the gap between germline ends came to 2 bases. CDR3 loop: CASSLDSNQPQHF. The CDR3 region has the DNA TGTGCCAGCAGCTTGGACAGCAATCAGCCCCAGCATTTT.

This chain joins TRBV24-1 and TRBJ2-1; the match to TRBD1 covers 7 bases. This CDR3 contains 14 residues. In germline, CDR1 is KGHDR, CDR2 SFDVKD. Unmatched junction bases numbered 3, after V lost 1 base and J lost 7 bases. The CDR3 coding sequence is TGTGCCACCAGTGATTTTACAGGGGAAAATGAGCAGTTCTTC. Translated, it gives CATSDFTGENEQFF.

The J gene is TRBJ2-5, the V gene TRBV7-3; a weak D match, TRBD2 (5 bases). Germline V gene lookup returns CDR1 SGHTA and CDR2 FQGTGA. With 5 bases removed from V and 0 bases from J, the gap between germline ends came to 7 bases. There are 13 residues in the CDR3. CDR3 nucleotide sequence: TGTGCCAGCAGCCTGGACTACCAAGAGACCCAGTACTTC. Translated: CASSLDYQETQYF.

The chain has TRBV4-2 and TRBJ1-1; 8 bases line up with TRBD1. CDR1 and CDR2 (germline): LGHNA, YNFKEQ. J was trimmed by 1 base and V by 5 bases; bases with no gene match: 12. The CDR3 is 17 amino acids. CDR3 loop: CASSAGQGMGGNTEAFF. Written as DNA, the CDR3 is TGTGCCAGCAGCGCCGGACAGGGAATGGGAGGGAACACTGAAGCTTTCTTT.

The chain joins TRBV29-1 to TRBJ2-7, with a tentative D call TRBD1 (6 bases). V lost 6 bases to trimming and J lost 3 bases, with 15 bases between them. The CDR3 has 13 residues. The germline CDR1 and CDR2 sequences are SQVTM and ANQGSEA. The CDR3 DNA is TGCAGCGTCCGACAGGCGTTACTCTACGAGCAGTACTTC. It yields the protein CSVRQALLYEQYF.

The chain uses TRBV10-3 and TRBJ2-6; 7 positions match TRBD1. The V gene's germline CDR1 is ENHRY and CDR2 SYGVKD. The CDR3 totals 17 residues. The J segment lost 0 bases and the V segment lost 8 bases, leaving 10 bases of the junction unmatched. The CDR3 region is CAIGRQGQSSGANVLTF. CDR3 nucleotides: TGTGCCATCGGAAGACAGGGCCAAAGCTCTGGGGCCAACGTCCTGACTTTC.

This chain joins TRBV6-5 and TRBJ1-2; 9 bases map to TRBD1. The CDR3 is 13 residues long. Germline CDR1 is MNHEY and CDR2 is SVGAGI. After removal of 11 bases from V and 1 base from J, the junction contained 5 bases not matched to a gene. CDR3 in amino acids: CAGTGGLNYGYTF. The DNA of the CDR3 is TGTGCCGGTACAGGGGGCCTTAACTATGGCTACACCTTC.

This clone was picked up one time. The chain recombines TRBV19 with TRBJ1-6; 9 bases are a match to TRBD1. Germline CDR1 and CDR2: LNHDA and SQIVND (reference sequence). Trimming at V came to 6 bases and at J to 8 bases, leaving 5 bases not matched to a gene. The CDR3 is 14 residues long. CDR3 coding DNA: TGTGCCAGTAGAGCCGGGACAGGGCATTCACCCCTCCACTTT. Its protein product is CASRAGTGHSPLHF.

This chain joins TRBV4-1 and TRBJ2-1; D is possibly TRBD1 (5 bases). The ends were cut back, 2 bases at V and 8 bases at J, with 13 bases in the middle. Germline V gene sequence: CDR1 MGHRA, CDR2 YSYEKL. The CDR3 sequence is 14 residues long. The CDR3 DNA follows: TGCGCCAGCAGCCAACGAGTCAGGGTGGATGAGCAGTTCTTC. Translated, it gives CASSQRVRVDEQFF.

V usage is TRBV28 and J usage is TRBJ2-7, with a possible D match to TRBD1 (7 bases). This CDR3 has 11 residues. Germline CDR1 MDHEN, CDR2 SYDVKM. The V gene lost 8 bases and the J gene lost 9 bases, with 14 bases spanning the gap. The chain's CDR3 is CASAGQNVQYF. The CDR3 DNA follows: TGTGCCAGCGCGGGACAGAACGTGCAGTACTTC.

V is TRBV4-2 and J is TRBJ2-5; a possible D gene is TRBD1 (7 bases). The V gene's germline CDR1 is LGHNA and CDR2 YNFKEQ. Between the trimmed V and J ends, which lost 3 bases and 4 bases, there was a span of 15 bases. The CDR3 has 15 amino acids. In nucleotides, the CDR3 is TGTGCCAGCAGCCAGAACCAGGGGGGCGGAGAGACCCAGTACTTC. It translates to CASSQNQGGGETQYF.

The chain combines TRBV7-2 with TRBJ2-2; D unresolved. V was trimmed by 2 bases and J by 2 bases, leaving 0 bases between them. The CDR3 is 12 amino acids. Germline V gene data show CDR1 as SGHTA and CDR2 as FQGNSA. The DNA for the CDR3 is TGTGCCAGCAGCTTAAACACCGGGGAGCTGTTTTTT. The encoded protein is CASSLNTGELFF.

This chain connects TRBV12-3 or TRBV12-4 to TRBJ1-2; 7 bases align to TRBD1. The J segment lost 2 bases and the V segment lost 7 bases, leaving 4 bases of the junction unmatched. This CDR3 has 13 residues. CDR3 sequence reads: CASTATGNYGYTF. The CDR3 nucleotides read TGTGCCAGCACCGCGACAGGGAACTATGGCTACACCTTC.

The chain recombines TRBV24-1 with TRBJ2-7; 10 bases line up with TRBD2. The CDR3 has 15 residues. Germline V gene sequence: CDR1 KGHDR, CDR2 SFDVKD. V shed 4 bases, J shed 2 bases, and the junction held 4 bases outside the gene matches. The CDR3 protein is CATSDPLAGAYEQYF. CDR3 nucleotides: TGTGCCACCAGTGACCCTCTAGCGGGAGCCTACGAGCAGTACTTC.

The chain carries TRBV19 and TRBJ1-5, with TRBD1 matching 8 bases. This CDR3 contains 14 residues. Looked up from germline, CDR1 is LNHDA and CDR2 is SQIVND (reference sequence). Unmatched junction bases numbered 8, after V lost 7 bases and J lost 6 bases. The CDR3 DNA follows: TGTGCCAGTACCCTCGGGACAGGCCCTCAGCCCCAGCATTTT. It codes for CASTLGTGPQPQHF.